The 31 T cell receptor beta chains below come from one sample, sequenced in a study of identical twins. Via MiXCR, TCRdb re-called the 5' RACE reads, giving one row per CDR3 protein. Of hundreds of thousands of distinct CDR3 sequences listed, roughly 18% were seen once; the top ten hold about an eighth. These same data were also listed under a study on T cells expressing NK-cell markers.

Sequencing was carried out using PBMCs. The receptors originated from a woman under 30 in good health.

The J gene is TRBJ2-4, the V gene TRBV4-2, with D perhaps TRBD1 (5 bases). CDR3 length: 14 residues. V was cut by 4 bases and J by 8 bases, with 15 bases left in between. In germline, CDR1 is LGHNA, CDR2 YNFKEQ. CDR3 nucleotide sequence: TGTGCCAGCAGCCCCCTCCAGGGTGAGGACATTCAGTACTTC. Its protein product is CASSPLQGEDIQYF.

The CDR3 DNA sequence: TGTGCCAGCCACCCCCGGGAGAGGAACACCGGGGAGCTGTTTTTT. Protein product: CASHPRERNTGELFF. The V gene is TRBV12-3 or TRBV12-4, the J gene TRBJ2-2, with D perhaps matching TRBD2 (6 bases). The CDR3 extends over 15 amino acids. The V end was cut by 8 bases, the J end by 1 base, with 14 bases between.

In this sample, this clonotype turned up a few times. The DNA for the CDR3 is TGTGCCAGCAGTTTGGAGCGGCGTAGCACAGATACGCAGTATTTT. As protein: CASSLERRSTDTQYF. The chain uses TRBV12-3 or TRBV12-4 and TRBJ2-3; weak D call: TRBD2 (5 bases). The V gene lost 3 bases and the J gene lost 0 bases, with 10 bases spanning the gap. The CDR3 loop spans 15 amino acids.

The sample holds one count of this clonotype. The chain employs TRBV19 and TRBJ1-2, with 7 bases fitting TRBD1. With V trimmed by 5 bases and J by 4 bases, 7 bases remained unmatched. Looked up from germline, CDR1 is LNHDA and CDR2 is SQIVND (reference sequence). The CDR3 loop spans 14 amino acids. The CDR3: CASSLRRDSYGYTF. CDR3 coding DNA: TGTGCCAGTAGTCTACGACGGGACAGCTATGGCTACACCTTC.

CDR3 bases: TGCAGTGCTAGAGCTAACGCGGGAGGAGGCACAGATACGCAGTATTTT. It yields the protein CSARANAGGGTDTQYF. This sequence joins TRBV20-1 and TRBJ2-3; 8 nucleotides match TRBD2. After removal of 1 base from V and 1 base from J, the junction contained 7 bases not matched to a gene. The CDR3 consists of 16 residues. Germline V gene sequence: CDR1 DFQATT, CDR2 SNEGSKA (reference sequence).

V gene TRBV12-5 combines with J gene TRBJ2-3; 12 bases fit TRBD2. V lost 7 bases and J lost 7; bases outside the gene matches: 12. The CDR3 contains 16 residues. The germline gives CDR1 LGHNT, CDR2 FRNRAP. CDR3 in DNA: TGTGCTAGTGCCCTAGCGGGGGGGTCTCGTGGGTATACGCAGTATTTT. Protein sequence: CASALAGGSRGYTQYF.

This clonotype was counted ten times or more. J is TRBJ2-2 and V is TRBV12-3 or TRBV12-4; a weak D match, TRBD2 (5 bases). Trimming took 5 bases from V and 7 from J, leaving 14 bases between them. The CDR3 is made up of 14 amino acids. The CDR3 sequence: CASSLSRGSGELFF. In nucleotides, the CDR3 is TGTGCCAGCAGTCTAAGCAGAGGGAGCGGGGAGCTGTTTTTT.

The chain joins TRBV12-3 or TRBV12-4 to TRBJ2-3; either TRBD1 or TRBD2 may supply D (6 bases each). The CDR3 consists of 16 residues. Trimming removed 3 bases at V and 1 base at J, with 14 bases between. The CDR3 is CASSLTRGGGTDTQYF. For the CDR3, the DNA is TGTGCCAGCAGTTTGACCAGGGGAGGAGGCACAGATACGCAGTATTTT.

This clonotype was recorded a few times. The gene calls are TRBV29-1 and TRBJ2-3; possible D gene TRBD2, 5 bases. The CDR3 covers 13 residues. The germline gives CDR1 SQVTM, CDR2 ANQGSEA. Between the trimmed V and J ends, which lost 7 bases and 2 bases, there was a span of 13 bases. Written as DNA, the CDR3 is TGCAGCGGAGGGTCACTGCTCACAGATACGCAGTATTTT. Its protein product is CSGGSLLTDTQYF.

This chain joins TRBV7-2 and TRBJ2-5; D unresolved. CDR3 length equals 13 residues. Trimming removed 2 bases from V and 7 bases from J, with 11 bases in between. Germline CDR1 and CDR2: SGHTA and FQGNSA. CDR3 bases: TGTGCCAGCAGCTTAATCTACCGTAGGACCCAGTACTTC. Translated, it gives CASSLIYRRTQYF.

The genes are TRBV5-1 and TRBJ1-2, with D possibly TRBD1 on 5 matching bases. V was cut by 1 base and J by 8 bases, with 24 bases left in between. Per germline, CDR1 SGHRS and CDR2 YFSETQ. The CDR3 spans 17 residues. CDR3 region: CASSLYGAPDPTDGYTF. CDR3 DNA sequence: TGCGCCAGCAGCTTGTATGGGGCACCCGACCCCACGGACGGCTACACCTTC. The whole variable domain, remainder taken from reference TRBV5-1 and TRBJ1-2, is KAGVTQTPRYLIKTRGQQVTLSCSPISGHRSVSWYQQTPGQGLQFLFEYFSETQRNKGNFPGRFSGRQFSNSRSEMNVSTLELGDSALYLCASSLYGAPDPTDGYTFGSGTRLTVV.

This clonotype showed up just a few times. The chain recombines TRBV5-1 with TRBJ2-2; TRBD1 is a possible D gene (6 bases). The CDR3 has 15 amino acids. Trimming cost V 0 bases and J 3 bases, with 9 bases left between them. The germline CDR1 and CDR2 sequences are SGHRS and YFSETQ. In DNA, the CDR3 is TGCGCCAGCAGCTTGGTATACAGGGACACCGGGGAGCTGTTTTTT. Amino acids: CASSLVYRDTGELFF.

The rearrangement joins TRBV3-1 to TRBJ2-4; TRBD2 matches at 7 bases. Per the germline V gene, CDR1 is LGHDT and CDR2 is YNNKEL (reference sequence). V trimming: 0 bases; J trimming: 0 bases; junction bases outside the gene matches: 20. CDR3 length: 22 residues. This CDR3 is CASSQEWWAGADRALAKNIQYF. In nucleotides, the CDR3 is TGTGCCAGCAGCCAAGAGTGGTGGGCGGGAGCTGATCGGGCGTTAGCCAAAAACATTCAGTACTTC.

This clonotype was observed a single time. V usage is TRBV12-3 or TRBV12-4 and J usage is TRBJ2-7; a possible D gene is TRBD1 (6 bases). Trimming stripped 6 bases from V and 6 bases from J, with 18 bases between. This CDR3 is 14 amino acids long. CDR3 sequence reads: CASRPVGGQGEQYF. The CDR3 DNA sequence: TGTGCCAGCAGGCCGGTTGGGGGCCAGGGCGAGCAGTACTTC.

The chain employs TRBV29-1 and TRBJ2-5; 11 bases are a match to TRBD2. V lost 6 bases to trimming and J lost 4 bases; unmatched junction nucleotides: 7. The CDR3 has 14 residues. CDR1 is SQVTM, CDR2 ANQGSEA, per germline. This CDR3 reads CSVQTSGSGETQYF. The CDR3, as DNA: TGCAGCGTCCAAACTAGCGGGAGTGGAGAGACCCAGTACTTC.

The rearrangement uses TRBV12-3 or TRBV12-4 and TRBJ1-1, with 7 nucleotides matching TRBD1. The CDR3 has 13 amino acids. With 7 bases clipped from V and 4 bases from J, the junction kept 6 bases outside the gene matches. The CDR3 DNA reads TGTGCCAGCACCAAGACAGGGTTCACTGAAGCTTTCTTT. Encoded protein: CASTKTGFTEAFF.

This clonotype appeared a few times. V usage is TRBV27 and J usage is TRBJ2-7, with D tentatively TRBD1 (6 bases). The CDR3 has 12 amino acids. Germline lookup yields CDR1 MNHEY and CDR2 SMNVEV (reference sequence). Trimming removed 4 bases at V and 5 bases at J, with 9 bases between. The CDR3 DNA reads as TGTGCCAGCAGTTACGACAGGAACGAGCAGTACTTC. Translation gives CASSYDRNEQYF.

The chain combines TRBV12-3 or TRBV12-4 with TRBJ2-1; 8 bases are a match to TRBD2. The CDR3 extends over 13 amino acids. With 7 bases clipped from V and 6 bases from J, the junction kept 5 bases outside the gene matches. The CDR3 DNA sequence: TGTGCCAGCAATCCTAGCGGGTTCAATGAGCAGTTCTTC. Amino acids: CASNPSGFNEQFF.

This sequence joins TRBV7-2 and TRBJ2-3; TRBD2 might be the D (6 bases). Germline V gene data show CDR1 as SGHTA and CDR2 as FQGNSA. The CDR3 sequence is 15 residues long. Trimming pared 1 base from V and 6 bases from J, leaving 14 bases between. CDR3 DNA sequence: TGTGCCAGCAGCTTAGTTGCCGGGAGCGGTGATACGCAGTATTTT. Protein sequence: CASSLVAGSGDTQYF. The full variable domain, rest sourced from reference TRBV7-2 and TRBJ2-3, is GAGVSQSPSNKVTEKGKDVELRCDPISGHTALYWYRQSLGQGLEFLIYFQGNSAPDKSGLPSDRFSAERTGGSVSTLTIQRTQQEDSAVYLCASSLVAGSGDTQYFGPGTRLTVL.

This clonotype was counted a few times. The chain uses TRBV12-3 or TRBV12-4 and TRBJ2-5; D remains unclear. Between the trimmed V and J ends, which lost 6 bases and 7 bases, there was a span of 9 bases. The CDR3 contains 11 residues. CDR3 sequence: CASRSERTQYF. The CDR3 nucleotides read TGTGCCAGCAGGTCGGAGAGGACCCAGTACTTC.

The CDR3 DNA is TGTGCCTGGAGTATGGGGCCCGGCACAGATACGCAGTATTTT. The encoded protein is CAWSMGPGTDTQYF. V is TRBV30 and J is TRBJ2-3, with a tentative D call TRBD1 (5 bases). The CDR3 contains 14 residues. The germline V gene encodes CDR1 GTSNPN and CDR2 SVGIG (reference sequence). V gave up 2 bases and J gave up 1 base, with 10 bases separating them.

CDR3 sequence reads: CSVSSGYNQPQHF. The CDR3 coding sequence is TGCAGTGTAAGTAGTGGATACAATCAGCCCCAGCATTTT. This chain joins TRBV20-1 and TRBJ1-5, with D unresolved. CDR3 length: 13 amino acids. Trimming removed 7 bases at V and 3 bases at J, with 13 bases between. Germline assignment: CDR1 DFQATT and CDR2 SNEGSKA (reference sequence).

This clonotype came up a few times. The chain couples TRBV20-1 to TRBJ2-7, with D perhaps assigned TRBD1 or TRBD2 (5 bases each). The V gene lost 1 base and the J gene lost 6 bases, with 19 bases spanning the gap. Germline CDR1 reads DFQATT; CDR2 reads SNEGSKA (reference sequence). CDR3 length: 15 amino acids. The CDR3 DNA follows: TGCAGTGCTAGAGGTTACTTGAAAGGGGAGCGCGAGCAGTACTTC. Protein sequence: CSARGYLKGEREQYF.

CDR3 region: CASSPRMGGMYNEQFF. CDR3 DNA: TGTGCCAGCAGCCCCCGTATGGGGGGGATGTACAATGAGCAGTTCTTC. The gene calls are TRBV7-2 and TRBJ2-1; 7 bases map to TRBD2. The germline CDR1 and CDR2 sequences are SGHTA and FQGNSA. The CDR3 extends over 16 amino acids. Trimming cost V 5 bases and J 4 bases; bases outside gene matches: 11.

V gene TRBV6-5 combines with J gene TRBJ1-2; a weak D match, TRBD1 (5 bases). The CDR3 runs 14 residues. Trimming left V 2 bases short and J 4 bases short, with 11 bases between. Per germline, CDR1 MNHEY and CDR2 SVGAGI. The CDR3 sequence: CASSYAQGVYGYTF. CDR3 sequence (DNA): TGTGCCAGCAGTTACGCCCAGGGCGTCTATGGCTACACCTTC.

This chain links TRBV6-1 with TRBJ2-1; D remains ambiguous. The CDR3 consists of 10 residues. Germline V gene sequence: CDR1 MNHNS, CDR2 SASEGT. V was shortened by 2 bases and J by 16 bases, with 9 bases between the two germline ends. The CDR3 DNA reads TGTGCCAGCAGTGAAAACGTCCTCTTCTTC. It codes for CASSENVLFF.

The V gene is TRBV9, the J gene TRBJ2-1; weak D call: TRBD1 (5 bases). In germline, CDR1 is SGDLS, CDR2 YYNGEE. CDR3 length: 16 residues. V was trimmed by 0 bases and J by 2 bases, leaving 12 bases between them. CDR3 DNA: TGTGCCAGCAGCGTAGAGGGGTTCTATACCTACAATGAGCAGTTCTTC. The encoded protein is CASSVEGFYTYNEQFF.

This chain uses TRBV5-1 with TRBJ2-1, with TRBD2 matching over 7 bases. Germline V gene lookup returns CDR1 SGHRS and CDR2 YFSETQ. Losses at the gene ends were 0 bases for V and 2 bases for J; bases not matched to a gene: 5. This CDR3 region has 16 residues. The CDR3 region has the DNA TGCGCCAGCAGCTTGGAATCTGGGGGGGCCTACAATGAGCAGTTCTTC. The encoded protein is CASSLESGGAYNEQFF. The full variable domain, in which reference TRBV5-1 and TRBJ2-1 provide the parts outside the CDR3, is KAGVTQTPRYLIKTRGQQVTLSCSPISGHRSVSWYQQTPGQGLQFLFEYFSETQRNKGNFPGRFSGRQFSNSRSEMNVSTLELGDSALYLCASSLESGGAYNEQFFGPGTRLTVL.

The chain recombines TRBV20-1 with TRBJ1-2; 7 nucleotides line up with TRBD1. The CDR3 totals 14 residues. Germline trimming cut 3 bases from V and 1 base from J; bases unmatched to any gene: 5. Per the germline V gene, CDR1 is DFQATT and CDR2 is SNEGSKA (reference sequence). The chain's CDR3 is CSASNRGDNYGYTF. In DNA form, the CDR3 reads TGCAGTGCTAGTAACAGGGGAGATAACTATGGCTACACCTTC.

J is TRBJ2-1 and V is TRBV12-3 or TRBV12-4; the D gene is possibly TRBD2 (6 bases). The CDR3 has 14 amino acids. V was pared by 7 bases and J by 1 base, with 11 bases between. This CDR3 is CASTSLASYNEQFF. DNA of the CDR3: TGTGCCAGCACCTCACTAGCATCCTACAATGAGCAGTTCTTC.

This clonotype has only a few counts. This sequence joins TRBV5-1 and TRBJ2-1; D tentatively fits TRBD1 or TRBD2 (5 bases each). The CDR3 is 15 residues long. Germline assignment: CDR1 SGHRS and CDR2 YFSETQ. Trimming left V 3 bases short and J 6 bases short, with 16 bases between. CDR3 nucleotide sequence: TGCGCCAGCAGCTCGGATCCCGGGACCCTCAATGAGCAGTTCTTC. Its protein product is CASSSDPGTLNEQFF.